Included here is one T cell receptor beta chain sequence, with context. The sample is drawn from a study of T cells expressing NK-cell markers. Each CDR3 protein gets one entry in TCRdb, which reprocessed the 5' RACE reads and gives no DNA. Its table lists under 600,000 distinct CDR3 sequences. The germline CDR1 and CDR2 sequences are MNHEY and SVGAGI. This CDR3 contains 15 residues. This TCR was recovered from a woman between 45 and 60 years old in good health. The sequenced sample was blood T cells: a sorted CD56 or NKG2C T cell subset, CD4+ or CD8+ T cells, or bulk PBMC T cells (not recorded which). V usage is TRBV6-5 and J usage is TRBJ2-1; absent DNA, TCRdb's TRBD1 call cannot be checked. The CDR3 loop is CASIIRQGAGNEQFF.